The 15 T cell receptor beta chains below were found in one sample sequenced in a study of blood T cell repertoires in COVID-19. The assay was immunoSEQ multiplex PCR, and TCRdb's table has in-frame clones only and misses some. The repertoire holds fewer than 250,000 clones, with about nine tenths as singletons. The sequenced sample was peripheral blood. Receptors were obtained from a woman aged 55 to 70 who had recovered from COVID-19.

The chain joins TRBV15 to TRBJ2-7, with D possibly matching TRBD2 (5 bases). Germline assignment: CDR1 LNHNV and CDR2 YYDKDF (reference sequence). The CDR3 has 16 amino acids. Trimming removed 0 bases from V and 2 bases from J, with 14 bases in between. In DNA, the CDR3 is TGTGCCACCAGCAGAGATATGCTAGCAACAGCCTACGAGCAGTACTTC. Protein product: CATSRDMLATAYEQYF.

The chain carries TRBV5-1 and TRBJ1-4, with 7 positions matching TRBD1. The CDR3 length is 15 residues. The ends lost 5 bases at V and 4 bases at J; junction bases unmatched: 8. The germline V gene encodes CDR1 SGHRS and CDR2 YFSETQ. The CDR3 protein is CASSGQASYNEKLFF. The CDR3 DNA follows: TGCGCCAGCAGTGGACAGGCCTCATATAATGAAAAACTGTTTTTT.

The rearrangement joins TRBV5-1 to TRBJ2-5; TRBD2 matches at 7 bases. V was pared by 0 bases and J by 7 bases, with 3 bases of the junction left unmatched. The CDR3 runs 13 residues. Germline-derived CDR1 and CDR2 are SGHRS and YFSETQ. The CDR3 region is CASSLEGEGTQYF. CDR3 nucleotides: TGCGCCAGCAGCTTGGAAGGGGAGGGGACCCAGTACTTC. The full variable domain, in which reference TRBV5-1 and TRBJ2-5 provide the parts outside the CDR3, is KAGVTQTPRYLIKTRGQQVTLSCSPISGHRSVSWYQQTPGQGLQFLFEYFSETQRNKGNFPGRFSGRQFSNSRSEMNVSTLELGDSALYLCASSLEGEGTQYFGPGTRLLVL.

V and J are TRBV7-3 and TRBJ2-7, with D perhaps matching TRBD2 (6 bases). The germline gives CDR1 SGHTA, CDR2 FQGTGA. Deletions cut 2 bases from V and 7 bases from J, with 18 bases between. The CDR3 sequence is 15 residues long. CDR3 DNA sequence: TGTGCCAGCAGCTTAGATTCGCAGACCCGGGGGGAGCAGTACTTC. It encodes CASSLDSQTRGEQYF.

The chain joins TRBV20-1 to TRBJ2-1; the D is unclear. This CDR3 spans 11 amino acids. Germline CDR1 is DFQATT and CDR2 is SNEGSKA (reference sequence). V was trimmed by 8 bases and J by 6 bases, leaving 11 bases between them. The CDR3 here is CSSDLSNEQFF. CDR3 nucleotide sequence: TGCAGTAGCGACTTATCCAATGAGCAGTTCTTC.

V and J are TRBV7-6 and TRBJ1-4; D unresolved. Per germline, CDR1 SGHVS and CDR2 FNYEAQ. V was trimmed by 2 bases and J by 6 bases, leaving 13 bases between them. This CDR3 has 15 residues. CDR3 loop: CASSLTPGVDEKLFF. In DNA form, the CDR3 reads TGTGCCAGCAGCTTAACCCCCGGGGTGGATGAAAAACTGTTTTTT.

The chain combines TRBV28 with TRBJ2-3; TRBD2 might be the D (6 bases). The CDR3 is 14 residues long. The V end was cut by 7 bases, the J end by 2 bases, with 13 bases between. Looked up from germline, CDR1 is MDHEN and CDR2 is SYDVKM. The CDR3 protein is CASMGGPATDTQYF. CDR3 bases: TGTGCCAGCATGGGGGGACCAGCCACAGATACGCAGTATTTT. The full variable domain, rest sourced from reference TRBV28 and TRBJ2-3, is DVKVTQSSRYLVKRTGEKVFLECVQDMDHENMFWYRQDPGLGLRLIYFSYDVKMKEKGDIPEGYSVSREKKERFSLILESASTNQTSMYLCASMGGPATDTQYFGPGTRLTVL.

Concerning this clone: The sample contains more than one DNA sequence encoding this CDR3. This sequence joins TRBV9 and TRBJ2-1; 11 positions agree with TRBD2. The length of the CDR3 is 15 residues. V trimming: 0 bases; J trimming: 4 bases; junction bases outside the gene matches: 0. The germline CDR1 and CDR2 sequences are SGDLS and YYNGEE. This CDR3 is CASSVGTSGYNEQFF. For the CDR3, the DNA is TGTGCCAGCAGCGTAGGGACTAGCGGGTACAATGAGCAGTTCTTC.

The chain is built from TRBV4-1 and TRBJ2-5; 14 nucleotides line up with TRBD2. CDR3 length: 15 amino acids. V lost 3 bases and J lost 4; bases outside the gene matches: 1. Germline V CDR1 and CDR2: MGHRA, YSYEKL. CDR3 amino acids: CASSHGTSGGETQYF. The CDR3 coding sequence is TGCGCCAGCAGCCACGGGACTAGCGGGGGAGAGACCCAGTACTTC.

This chain connects TRBV20-1 to TRBJ1-6; no clear D. CDR1 is DFQATT and CDR2 is SNEGSKA in the germline V gene (reference sequence). The CDR3 loop spans 12 amino acids. The V end was cut by 3 bases, the J end by 7 bases, with 7 bases between. The CDR3 nucleotides read TGCAGTGCTAGTATCGGGAATTCACCCCTCCACTTT. Amino acid sequence: CSASIGNSPLHF.

The chain uses TRBV7-6 and TRBJ1-6; possibly TRBD1 for D (5 bases). The CDR3 totals 15 residues. Germline V gene lookup returns CDR1 SGHVS and CDR2 FNYEAQ. V was trimmed by 9 bases and J by 13 bases, leaving 25 bases between them. The CDR3 reads CASMRDSNMFSPLHF. DNA of the CDR3: TGTGCCAGTATGCGAGACAGTAATATGTTTTCCCCCCTCCACTTT.

This rearrangement joins TRBV27 to TRBJ2-2; 11 nucleotides line up with TRBD1. V trimming: 4 bases; J trimming: 7 bases; junction bases outside the gene matches: 5. CDR3 length: 15 residues. Germline CDR1 MNHEY, CDR2 SMNVEV (reference sequence). CDR3 region: CASSYGTGGIGELFF. For the CDR3, the DNA is TGTGCCAGCAGTTACGGGACAGGGGGTATCGGGGAGCTGTTTTTT.

J is TRBJ2-3 and V is TRBV24-1, with 11 bases that match TRBD1. Germline CDR1 KGHDR, CDR2 SFDVKD. The J segment lost 4 bases and the V segment lost 7 bases, leaving 3 bases of the junction unmatched. CDR3 length: 14 amino acids. CDR3 sequence (DNA): TGTGCCACCAGGGGGACAGGGGGGGCAGATACGCAGTATTTT. This encodes CATRGTGGADTQYF.

The chain uses TRBV5-1 and TRBJ1-6; D unresolved. CDR1 and CDR2 from the germline V gene are SGHRS and YFSETQ. The germline V and J ends were trimmed by 0 bases and 8 bases, with 12 bases remaining between them. This CDR3 spans 15 amino acids. In nucleotides, the CDR3 is TGCGCCAGCAGCTTGGGATGGACTACAGATTCACCCCTCCACTTT. It yields the protein CASSLGWTTDSPLHF. Full variable domain (outside the CDR3, taken from reference TRBV5-1 and TRBJ1-6): KAGVTQTPRYLIKTRGQQVTLSCSPISGHRSVSWYQQTPGQGLQFLFEYFSETQRNKGNFPGRFSGRQFSNSRSEMNVSTLELGDSALYLCASSLGWTTDSPLHFGNGTRLTVT.

The V call is TRBV7-2, the J call TRBJ1-2; TRBD1 is a possible D gene (6 bases). Germline V gene data show CDR1 as SGHTA and CDR2 as FQGNSA. Trimming removed 3 bases from V and 4 bases from J, with 12 bases in between. This CDR3 has 14 residues. DNA for the CDR3: TGTGCCAGCAGCTTGGGGGCAGCCCTCTATGGCTACACCTTC. This sequence encodes CASSLGAALYGYTF.